The rows below give T cell receptor beta chains drawn from one sample of a study of cytomegalovirus exposure and HLA in healthy donors. Here immunoSEQ multiplex PCR was the method, and the copy in TCRdb shows in-frame clones only, minus some. The sample has roughly 140,000 clones, more than 75% seen once. The sequencing sample was made of PBMCs. These receptors came from a woman between 18 and 30 years old in good health and CMV-seropositive. Both conserved end residues are part of each CDR3. The order of the fields is clone size, CDR3 length, J gene, D gene, V gene, CDR3 protein, CDR3 DNA. A D gene is named only where the DNA matches it firmly. Rows give clone size only sometimes, using once, few, many, or a class for an expanded clone.

. | 14 | TRBJ1-2 | . | TRBV6-1 | CASIGAGAAYGYTF | TGTGCCAGCATCGGGGCAGGGGCGGCTTATGGCTACACCTTC
. | 15 | TRBJ1-1 | . | TRBV12-1 | CASSFYEEQGTEAFF | TGTGCCAGCAGCTTCTATGAGGAGCAAGGCACTGAAGCTTTCTTT
. | 15 | TRBJ2-3 | . | TRBV6-6 | CASSSGWGDADTQYF | TGTGCCAGCAGTAGCGGCTGGGGGGACGCAGATACGCAGTATTTT
. | 13 | TRBJ2-5 | . | TRBV19 | CASSIGGGKTQYF | TGTGCCAGTAGTATAGGTGGCGGGAAGACCCAGTACTTC
. | 17 | TRBJ1-5 | TRBD1 | TRBV19 | CASSIPDRGRRDQPQHF | TGTGCCAGTAGTATCCCCGACAGGGGGCGACGGGATCAGCCCCAGCATTTT
. | 15 | TRBJ2-1 | TRBD1 | TRBV19 | CASSIDRGAHNEQFF | TGTGCCAGTAGTATCGACAGGGGGGCCCACAATGAGCAGTTCTTC
. | 14 | TRBJ2-7 | . | TRBV6-1 | CASHPTGPIYEQYF | TGTGCCAGCCATCCGACAGGACCTATCTACGAGCAGTACTTC
. | 13 | TRBJ1-2 | TRBD1 | TRBV28 | CASSPGDSYGYTF | TGTGCCAGCAGCCCCGGGGACAGCTATGGCTACACCTTC
once | 15 | TRBJ2-5 | . | TRBV6-1 | CASREQGGQVETQYF | TGTGCCAGCAGAGAACAGGGAGGACAGGTGGAGACCCAGTACTTC
once | 14 | TRBJ2-7 | . | TRBV6-5 | CASSYGGNRNEQYF | TGTGCCAGCAGTTACGGAGGGAACAGGAACGAGCAGTACTTC
. | 14 | TRBJ1-1 | TRBD1 | TRBV29-1 | CSVVGGAIYTEAFF | TGCAGCGTAGTAGGGGGCGCAATTTATACTGAAGCTTTCTTT
. | 11 | TRBJ2-7 | TRBD2 | TRBV2 | CASSGTSEQYF | TGTGCCAGCAGTGGGACTAGTGAGCAGTACTTC
once | 13 | TRBJ1-1 | . | TRBV12-5 | CASGLAGGTEAFF | TGTGCTAGTGGTTTGGCGGGTGGCACTGAAGCTTTCTTT
few | 17 | TRBJ1-1 | TRBD1 | TRBV5-6 | CASSLGYGTGGNTEAFF | TGTGCCAGCAGCTTAGGGTATGGTACAGGGGGCAACACTGAAGCTTTCTTT
once | 12 | TRBJ2-5 | TRBD1 | TRBV18 | CASSRDRDGQYF | TGTGCCAGCTCAAGGGACAGGGACGGCCAGTACTTC
. | 16 | TRBJ1-2 | TRBD1 | TRBV5-8 | CASRPGTGIVLSGYTF | TGTGCCAGCAGACCCGGGACAGGGATCGTGCTGTCCGGCTACACCTTC
. | 15 | TRBJ2-5 | TRBD1 | TRBV6-5 | CASSTDRGRQETQYF | TGTGCCAGCAGTACGGACAGGGGTCGCCAAGAGACCCAGTACTTC
. | 18 | TRBJ2-2 | . | TRBV7-6 | CASSSRTASVSRTGELFF | TGTGCCAGCAGCTCCCGGACAGCCTCGGTGTCTCGGACCGGGGAGCTGTTTTTT
few | 16 | TRBJ1-5 | . | TRBV7-5 | CVRSLDGPGGNQPQHF | TGTGTCAGGTCCTTAGATGGTCCAGGGGGTAATCAGCCCCAGCATTTT
. | 13 | TRBJ2-5 | . | TRBV7-6 | CASSREIWGTQYF | TGTGCCAGCAGCCGGGAGATCTGGGGGACCCAGTACTTC
. | 16 | TRBJ1-4 | . | TRBV25-1 | CASSGGWVRRNEKLFF | TGTGCCAGCAGTGGGGGCTGGGTACGACGAAATGAAAAACTGTTTTTT
few | 15 | TRBJ2-1 | . | TRBV5-5 | CASSPEVGTWNEQFF | TGTGCCAGCTCTCCCGAGGTGGGGACTTGGAATGAGCAGTTCTTC
. | 14 | TRBJ1-1 | . | TRBV5-6 | CASSLSGGQAEAFF | TGTGCCAGCAGCTTGAGTGGAGGGCAAGCTGAAGCTTTCTTT